Listed below are T cell receptor beta chains from one sample, sequenced in a study of blood T cell repertoires in COVID-19. Here immunoSEQ multiplex PCR was the method, and the copy in TCRdb shows in-frame clones only, minus some. The sample contains about 120,000 clones, about four fifths of which appear only once. What was sequenced was peripheral blood. Receptor source: a human donor in a cohort sampled during active COVID-19. Both conserved end residues are part of each CDR3. D genes are given only for firm matches. Clone size is not always given. Where it is, it says once, few, many or a class for expanded clones.

d_call j_call clone_size cdr3_length v_call cdr3_nt cdr3_aa
TRBD2 TRBJ2-1 NA 14 TRBV7-8 TGTGCCAGCAGATCTAGCGGTCTTAACAATGAGCAGTTCTTC CASRSSGLNNEQFF
TRBD2 TRBJ2-1 NA 16 TRBV6-1 TGTGCCAGCAGTGGGCTAGCGGGGAGCTCCTACAATGAGCAGTTCTTC CASSGLAGSSYNEQFF
TRBD2 TRBJ2-3 NA 18 TRBV19 TGTGCCAGTAGTAGGGGGGGACTAGGGACTACTAGCACAGATACGCAGTATTTT CASSRGGLGTTSTDTQYF
TRBD1 TRBJ2-2 NA 17 TRBV15 TGTGCCACCAGCAGAGGACGGGACAGGGATACGACCGGGGAGCTGTTTTTT CATSRGRDRDTTGELFF
NA TRBJ1-1 NA 12 TRBV7-8 TGTGCCAGCAGCTTACCCCCAGGGTCGGCTTTCTTT CASSLPPGSAFF
NA TRBJ2-1 NA 11 TRBV3-1/TRBV3-2 TGTGCCAGCAGCTCCTCCAATGAGCAGTTCTTC CASSSSNEQFF
TRBD2 TRBJ2-1 once 16 TRBV10-1 TGCGCCAGCAGAGCAACTAGCGGGGGGGCCTACAATGAGCAGTTCTTC CASRATSGGAYNEQFF
TRBD1 TRBJ1-2 NA 13 TRBV19 TGTGCCAGTAGAAACAGGGGAGCCTATGGCTACACCTTC CASRNRGAYGYTF
TRBD1 TRBJ1-2 NA 13 TRBV2 TGTGCCAGCACCCTACAGGGGGGAGATGGCTACACCTTC CASTLQGGDGYTF
NA TRBJ2-2 NA 14 TRBV6-5 TGTGCCAGCGGGGGTCGTGGGGAGGCCGGGGAGCTGTTTTTT CASGGRGEAGELFF
TRBD1 TRBJ1-6 NA 15 TRBV9 TGTGCCAGCAGCGTAGGGCCAGGGGGTAATTCACCCCTCCACTTT CASSVGPGGNSPLHF
NA TRBJ2-3 NA 14 TRBV5-1 TGCGCCAGCAGCTTGGCCGGTAGCACAGATACGCAGTATTTT CASSLAGSTDTQYF
NA TRBJ1-5 NA 13 TRBV6-5 TGTGCCAGCAGTTACGACAGTATTCAGCCCCAGCATTTT CASSYDSIQPQHF
NA TRBJ2-2 NA 14 TRBV10-2 TGCGCCAGCAGTGAGTTTACAGGGCCCGGGGAGCTGTTTTTT CASSEFTGPGELFF
NA TRBJ2-1 NA 13 TRBV7-2 TGTGCCAGCAGCGGGGCACAGTACAATGAGCAGTTCTTC CASSGAQYNEQFF
TRBD1 TRBJ2-3 NA 14 TRBV6-5 TGTGCCAGCAAAGGGGGACAGGACACAGATACGCAGTATTTT CASKGGQDTDTQYF
NA TRBJ1-1 NA 15 TRBV3-1/TRBV3-2 TGTGCCAGCAGCCAAGGGGGGACAAGGAACACTGAAGCTTTCTTT CASSQGGTRNTEAFF
NA TRBJ2-3 NA 15 TRBV11-2 TGTGCCAGCAGCTATCGAGGTCGGGGCACAGATACGCAGTATTTT CASSYRGRGTDTQYF
TRBD1 TRBJ1-2 NA 15 TRBV25-1 TGTGCCAGCAGTGCCACGGGACAGGGACCTCATGGCTACACCTTC CASSATGQGPHGYTF
NA TRBJ1-1 NA 17 TRBV18 TGTGCCAGCTCACCGGGGAGGGTAGGCCCCGCGAACACTGAAGCTTTCTTT CASSPGRVGPANTEAFF
TRBD1 TRBJ1-1 NA 13 TRBV5-4 TGTGCCAGCAGCGACCGGGACAGGGGGCCGGCTTTCTTT CASSDRDRGPAFF
TRBD1 TRBJ1-1 NA 14 TRBV5-1 TGCGCCAGCAGCTTAGGGGGCTCGGACACTGAAGCTTTCTTT CASSLGGSDTEAFF
TRBD1 TRBJ2-7 NA 16 TRBV5-1 TGCGCCAGCAGTTCGACAGGGGGGCAGGTTGTAGGGGAGCAGTACTTC CASSSTGGQVVGEQYF
NA TRBJ2-2 NA 13 TRBV29-1 TGCAGCCCCCCTCTAGGGAACACCGGGGAGCTGTTTTTT CSPPLGNTGELFF
NA TRBJ2-5 NA 15 TRBV7-2 TGTGCCAGCAGCTTAGTAGCGGTGTACCAAGAGACCCAGTACTTC CASSLVAVYQETQYF
TRBD2 TRBJ2-7 NA 15 TRBV19 TGTGCCAGTACTTCCGGGGGGGCGGGCACCTACGAGCAGTACTTC CASTSGGAGTYEQYF
TRBD2 TRBJ2-3 NA 16 TRBV4-3 TGCGCCAGCAGCTTAAGCGGGGCCCGTTTAACAGATACGCAGTATTTT CASSLSGARLTDTQYF
NA TRBJ1-2 few 15 TRBV18 TGTGCCAGCTCACCGTTGCGCACGGCTAACTATGGCTACACCTTC CASSPLRTANYGYTF
NA TRBJ2-5 NA 14 TRBV27 TGTGCCAGCAGTTTAGGGGGGTTAGCAGAGACCCAGTACTTC CASSLGGLAETQYF
TRBD1 TRBJ1-6 NA 15 TRBV3-1/TRBV3-2 TGTGCCAGCAGGATGACAGGGACCGATAATTCACCCCTCCACTTT CASRMTGTDNSPLHF
TRBD2 TRBJ2-5 few 14 TRBV25-1 TGTGCCAGCGGGCTTGGAGCGGGGGCAGAGACCCAGTACTTC CASGLGAGAETQYF
TRBD1 TRBJ1-2 NA 15 TRBV3-1/TRBV3-2 TGTGCCAGCAGCCACCGGGACAGGGTCGCCTATGGCTACACCTTC CASSHRDRVAYGYTF
NA TRBJ2-2 NA 17 TRBV7-2 TGTGCCAGCAGCTTAGTGGTAGCCAGTAGGAACACCGGGGAGCTGTTTTTT CASSLVVASRNTGELFF
NA TRBJ1-2 NA 13 TRBV6-1 TGTGCCAGCAGTGAAGCCCCCTTATATGGCTACACCTTC CASSEAPLYGYTF
TRBD2 TRBJ2-3 NA 18 TRBV3-1/TRBV3-2 TGTGCCAGCAGCCAAGTTAGTAGAGCGGGGGGGCCTACCGATACGCAGTATTTT CASSQVSRAGGPTDTQYF
TRBD1 TRBJ2-1 NA 13 TRBV12-3/TRBV12-4 TGTGCCAGCAGTTTTGCGACAGGGGGCGGGCAGTTCTTC CASSFATGGGQFF
NA TRBJ1-4 NA 15 TRBV19 TGTGCCAGTAGTATAGACAGCGCGACTAATGAAAAACTGTTTTTT CASSIDSATNEKLFF
TRBD1 TRBJ1-2 many 14 TRBV7-9 TGTGCCAGCAGCCCCAGACAGGGTTCCGGTGGCTACACCTTC CASSPRQGSGGYTF
NA TRBJ1-1 once 14 TRBV7-9 TGTGCCAGCAGCTCCCAGGCAGGGCTCACTGAAGCTTTCTTT CASSSQAGLTEAFF
NA TRBJ1-1 NA 16 TRBV7-7 TGTGCCAGCAGCTTAGCGCTGAAGGGACAAGACACTGAAGCTTTCTTT CASSLALKGQDTEAFF
TRBD1 TRBJ1-5 NA 19 TRBV24-1 TGTGCCACCAGTGACACCGGGACAGGGGCAGGAGGTAGCAATCAGCCCCAGCATTTT CATSDTGTGAGGSNQPQHF
NA TRBJ1-3 NA 19 TRBV6-1 TGTGCCAGCAGTGAAGCGTATATCGGACAGAGAAGCTCTGGAAACACCATATATTTT CASSEAYIGQRSSGNTIYF
NA TRBJ2-4 once 16 TRBV6-6 TGTGCCAGCAGTTACTCGTACGCACTAGCCAAAAACATTCAGTACTTC CASSYSYALAKNIQYF
NA TRBJ1-2 NA 15 TRBV28 TGTGCCAGCAGTTCCGCAGGGGCACGACACTATGGCTACACCTTC CASSSAGARHYGYTF
NA TRBJ1-1 once 14 TRBV6-2/TRBV6-3 TGTGCCAGCAGTTATTCGACAGGGAACACTGAAGCTTTCTTT CASSYSTGNTEAFF
TRBD1 TRBJ2-7 NA 17 TRBV11-2 TGTGCCAGCAGCTTAGCCCCACCGGGACAGGGGACCTACGAGCAGTACTTC CASSLAPPGQGTYEQYF
NA TRBJ1-1 NA 13 TRBV6-2/TRBV6-3 TGTGCCAGCAGCCCTAGCGGGAACACTGAAGCTTTCTTT CASSPSGNTEAFF
NA TRBJ1-2 NA 15 TRBV5-1 TGCGCCAGCAGCTTGGCCCAGCAGGCTAACTATGGCTACACCTTC CASSLAQQANYGYTF
NA TRBJ2-5 NA 15 TRBV5-1 TGCGCCAGCAGCTTGGGACGGGGGGCCCAAGAGACCCAGTACTTC CASSLGRGAQETQYF
TRBD1 TRBJ1-2 NA 15 TRBV10-3 TGTGCCATCAGAGATGGACAGGGGAAATTCTATGGCTACACCTTC CAIRDGQGKFYGYTF
TRBD2 TRBJ2-1 NA 16 TRBV2 TGTGCCAGCAGTGACGCGCGCGGGGGGGGGCGCAATGAGCAGTTCTTC CASSDARGGGRNEQFF
NA TRBJ2-1 NA 12 TRBV29-1 TGCAGCGTTCGGGTCTCCAGCAATGAGCAGTTCTTC CSVRVSSNEQFF
TRBD1 TRBJ1-4 NA 16 TRBV2 TGTGCCAGCAGCCAGACAGGGGGCGGGACTAATGAAAAACTGTTTTTT CASSQTGGGTNEKLFF
NA TRBJ1-1 NA 12 TRBV3-1/TRBV3-2 TGTGCCAGCAGCCATTGGGGGGCTGAAGCTTTCTTT CASSHWGAEAFF
NA TRBJ2-1 NA 14 TRBV6-2/TRBV6-3 TGTGCCAGCAGTTACGCACTAGAGGACCCGCGTCAGTTCTTC CASSYALEDPRQFF
NA TRBJ1-5 NA 17 TRBV12-5 TGTGCTAGTGGTTTTGCTGGAACAGATTATAGCAATCAGCCCCAGCATTTT CASGFAGTDYSNQPQHF
TRBD1 TRBJ1-5 NA 14 TRBV28 TGTGCCAGCAGCCCGGGACAGTGGCGTCAGCCCCAGCATTTT CASSPGQWRQPQHF
NA TRBJ2-3 NA 10 TRBV30 TGTGCCGAAAACTGTCCTACGCAGTATTTT CAENCPTQYF
TRBD1 TRBJ1-2 few 16 TRBV7-9 TGTGCCAGCAGCCTCCGGGGCCAGGGGGCCTCGTATGGCTACACCTTC CASSLRGQGASYGYTF
NA TRBJ1-3 NA 18 TRBV9 TGTGCCAGCAGCGTAGCTCCGCAGAACCCAAACTCTGGAAACACCATATATTTT CASSVAPQNPNSGNTIYF